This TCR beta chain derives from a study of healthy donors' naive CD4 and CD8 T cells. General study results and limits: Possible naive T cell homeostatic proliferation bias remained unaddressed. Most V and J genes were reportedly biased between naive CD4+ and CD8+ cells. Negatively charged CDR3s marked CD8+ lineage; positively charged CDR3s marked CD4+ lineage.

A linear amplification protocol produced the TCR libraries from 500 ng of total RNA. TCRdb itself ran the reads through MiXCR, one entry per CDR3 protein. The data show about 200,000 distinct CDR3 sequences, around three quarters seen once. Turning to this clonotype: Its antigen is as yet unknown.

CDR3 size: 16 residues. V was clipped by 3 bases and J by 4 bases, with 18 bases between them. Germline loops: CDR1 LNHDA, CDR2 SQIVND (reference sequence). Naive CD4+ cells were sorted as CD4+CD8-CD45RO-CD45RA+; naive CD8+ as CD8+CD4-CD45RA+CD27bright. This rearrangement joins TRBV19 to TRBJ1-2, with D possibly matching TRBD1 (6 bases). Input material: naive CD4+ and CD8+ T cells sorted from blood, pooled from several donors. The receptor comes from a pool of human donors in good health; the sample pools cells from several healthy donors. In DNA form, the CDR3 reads TGTGCCAGTAGTATCGGACGGGACATTTTACTCTATGGCTACACCTTC. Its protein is CASSIGRDILLYGYTF.